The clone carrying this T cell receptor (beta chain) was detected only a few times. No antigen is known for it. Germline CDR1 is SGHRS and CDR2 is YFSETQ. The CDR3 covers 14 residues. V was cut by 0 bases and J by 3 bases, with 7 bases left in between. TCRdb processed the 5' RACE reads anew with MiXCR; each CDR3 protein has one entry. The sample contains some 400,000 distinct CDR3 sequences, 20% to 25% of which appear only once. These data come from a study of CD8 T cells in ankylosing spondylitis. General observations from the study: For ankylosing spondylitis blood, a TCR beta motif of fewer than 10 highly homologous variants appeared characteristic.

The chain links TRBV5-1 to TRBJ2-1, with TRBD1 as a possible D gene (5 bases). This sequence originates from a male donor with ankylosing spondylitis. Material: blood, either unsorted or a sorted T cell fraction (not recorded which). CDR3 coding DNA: TGCGCCAGCAGCTTGGGACAGAACTACAATGAGCAGTTCTTC. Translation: CASSLGQNYNEQFF.